These T cell receptor beta chains were read from a single sample in a study of early stage breast cancer tumors. The table came from immunoSEQ multiplex PCR; TCRdb's copy has only in-frame clones and leaves some out. Here the sample spans some 8,000 clones, roughly 80% being singletons. The material sequenced was normal breast tissue next to the tumor. The source is a person aged 60 to 70 with breast cancer. CDR3s leave out the opening cysteine and the closing phenylalanine or tryptophan.

TRBJ2-1 TRBV15 14 ATSSPELSSYNEQF
TRBJ1-5 TRBV7-9 15 ASSLDVGRGLNQPQH
TRBJ1-1 TRBV5-1 14 ASSAGSWPRDTEAF
TRBJ1-6 TRBV18 10 ASSPPGSPLH
TRBJ2-4 TRBV7-9 12 ASSSGTGGNIQY
TRBJ2-1 TRBV7-2 11 ASSLLADNEQF
TRBJ2-1 TRBV30 8 AWGFNEQF
TRBJ2-7 TRBV28 12 ASSSPGLAYEQY
TRBJ2-2 TRBV5-6 13 ASSEQGWDTGELF
TRBJ2-4 TRBV27 12 ASSPHGQENIQY
TRBJ2-3 TRBV29-1 14 SVELASGGQWDTQY
TRBJ1-1 TRBV19 12 ASIDRGLGTEAF
TRBJ1-1 TRBV28 13 ASSPHKGTGTEAF
TRBJ2-5 TRBV10-3 12 AISGRDKEETQY
TRBJ1-5 TRBV5-1 14 ASSLEGGLTNQPQH
TRBJ1-2 TRBV28 13 ASSLRGPKIYGYT
TRBJ2-4 TRBV19 13 ASSITTSGGNIQY
TRBJ1-1 TRBV6-1 11 ASSEVRGTEAF
TRBJ2-1 TRBV6-4 13 ASSDTLAGNNEQF
TRBJ2-7 TRBV9 14 ASSVSALDSPYEQY
TRBJ2-5 TRBV7-9 11 ASSPIGRKTQY
TRBJ1-2 TRBV5-1 11 ASSSMTGVDYT
TRBJ2-3 TRBV5-4 14 ASSLASGVHTDTQY
TRBJ1-1 TRBV19 15 ASSGLRQGPRTTEAF
TRBJ1-1 TRBV10-3 13 AISETSGMNTEAF
TRBJ1-1 TRBV14 11 ASSPHLNTEAF
TRBJ1-2 TRBV29-1 13 SVAVYGDRGEGYT
TRBJ2-7 TRBV7-9 13 ASSSTGGPPYEQY
TRBJ1-1 TRBV9 14 ASSPGQGGGNTEAF
TRBJ2-7 TRBV9 14 ASSVGWLPSSYEQY
TRBJ2-7 TRBV6-1 13 ASSEMGGGSYEQY
TRBJ2-6 TRBV28 12 ASSLIAGANVLT
TRBJ1-6 TRBV7-8 16 ASSLVAGTVSHNSPLH
TRBJ2-7 TRBV14 13 ASSHRTSESYEQY
TRBJ2-7 TRBV7-2 12 ASSQTTTSYEQY
TRBJ2-7 TRBV13 11 ASSSQALYEQY
TRBJ2-5 TRBV9 12 ASSVTGALGEQY
TRBJ2-3 TRBV29-1 10 SAAHRPDTQY
TRBJ2-1 TRBV6-4 13 ASSDQAGGPHEQF
TRBJ1-1 TRBV10-3 12 AISGTGGGYVAF
TRBJ1-1 TRBV9 14 ASSGGLTGLNTEAF
TRBJ2-5 TRBV2 9 ASSEEETQY
TRBJ2-2 TRBV28 16 ASRPGTSGYAWTGELF
TRBJ2-5 TRBV7-2 12 ASSFHGNQETQY
TRBJ2-3 TRBV7-6 12 ASSQLRGTDTQY
TRBJ2-1 TRBV5-6 13 ASSYRGNGWDEQF
TRBJ1-5 TRBV6-1 11 ASSEQGNQPQH
TRBJ1-5 TRBV5-6 12 ASSFQYSNQPQH
TRBJ2-3 TRBV13 12 ASSTRDFTDTQY
TRBJ1-5 TRBV28 12 ASLTMATGQPQH
TRBJ1-6 TRBV30 11 AWNTDYGSPLH
TRBJ1-4 TRBV13 12 ASSLGGAGEKLF